The 25 T cell receptor beta chains presented below share a single source sample, sequenced in a study of blood T cells in healthy people across ages. The second PCR ran roughly 6 to 11 cycles with a sample-barcoded 5' primer and J-beta primers. MiXCR was run by TCRdb on the 5' RACE reads, yielding one entry per CDR3 protein. The data contain fewer than 750,000 distinct CDR3 sequences, less than 60% of them singletons. The material sequenced was blood. The origin of the receptors is an elderly man in good health.

This clonotype was seen a few times. The rearrangement joins TRBV20-1 to TRBJ2-4; TRBD2 might be the D (6 bases). The CDR3 runs 18 residues. V was pared by 4 bases and J by 0 bases, with 22 bases between. From germline, CDR1 is DFQATT and CDR2 SNEGSKA (reference sequence). As DNA, the CDR3 is TGCAGTGCTACCGAAGGAGCCGGGACTTACCTAGCCAAAAACATTCAGTACTTC. Translating gives CSATEGAGTYLAKNIQYF.

This clonotype was recorded once. The chain links TRBV27 to TRBJ2-7, with 10 bases aligning to TRBD1. The CDR3 loop spans 16 amino acids. V lost 0 bases to trimming and J lost 4 bases; unmatched junction nucleotides: 6. Germline CDR1 and CDR2: MNHEY and SMNVEV (reference sequence). The CDR3 loop reads CASSLSGQGNFYEQYF. The DNA for the CDR3 is TGTGCCAGCAGTTTATCGGGACAGGGGAACTTTTACGAGCAGTACTTC.

The chain joins TRBV29-1 to TRBJ2-1; perhaps TRBD1 as D (5 bases). Germline V lookup: CDR1 SQVTM, CDR2 ANQGSEA. The CDR3 runs 15 residues. Trimming removed 0 bases from V and 1 base from J, with 10 bases in between. The CDR3 DNA reads TGCAGCGTTGAAGATTACAGGTCGTCCTACAATGAGCAGTTCTTC. Its protein is CSVEDYRSSYNEQFF.

The table lists this clonotype with a count of one. V is TRBV6-1 and J is TRBJ1-6; TRBD1 might be the D (6 bases). This CDR3 region has 14 residues. Trimming shortened V by 5 bases and J by 5 bases, and 10 bases separated the two germline ends. Germline CDR1 is MNHNS and CDR2 is SASEGT. The CDR3 DNA is TGTGCCAGCAGTACCGGGACAAATAATTCACCCCTCCACTTT. This gives the protein CASSTGTNNSPLHF.

This clonotype was observed a handful of times. The chain combines TRBV12-3 or TRBV12-4 with TRBJ2-1, with TRBD2 as a possible D gene (6 bases). The CDR3 is 15 amino acids. With 6 bases removed from V and 0 bases from J, the gap between germline ends came to 12 bases. This CDR3 reads CASSNSGGSYNEQFF. The CDR3 nucleotides are TGTGCCAGCAGCAATAGCGGAGGCTCCTACAATGAGCAGTTCTTC.

V gene TRBV20-1 combines with J gene TRBJ2-3, with 8 bases matching TRBD2. The CDR3 is 15 amino acids. Germline V lookup: CDR1 DFQATT, CDR2 SNEGSKA (reference sequence). Losses at the gene ends were 6 bases for V and 4 bases for J; bases not matched to a gene: 12. The CDR3 bases are TGCAGTGCACTTGGACTAGCCCTACCCCCAGATACGCAGTATTTT. This sequence encodes CSALGLALPPDTQYF.

This clonotype turned up a few times. This sequence joins TRBV28 and TRBJ2-7; TRBD1 might be the D (5 bases). V lost 3 bases, J lost 4 bases, and 13 bases lay in between. Per germline, CDR1 MDHEN and CDR2 SYDVKM. The CDR3 length is 14 residues. The CDR3 coding sequence is TGTGCCAGCAGTTTTGGAACAGGAGAATACGAGCAGTACTTC. Its protein product is CASSFGTGEYEQYF.

This clonotype has ten or more counts. The chain is built from TRBV6-5 and TRBJ2-1; 15 bases are shared with TRBD2. J was trimmed by 4 bases and V by 6 bases; bases with no gene match: 7. The germline CDR1 and CDR2 sequences are MNHEY and SVGAGI. The CDR3 runs to 17 residues. This CDR3 is CASRPGLAGGGYNEQFF. The CDR3 DNA follows: TGTGCCAGCAGGCCGGGACTAGCGGGGGGAGGGTACAATGAGCAGTTCTTC.

This sequence joins TRBV29-1 and TRBJ2-1; D ambiguous. The V gene's germline CDR1 is SQVTM and CDR2 ANQGSEA. The CDR3 sequence is 14 residues long. Trimming shortened V by 1 base and J by 1 base, and 8 bases separated the two germline ends. As DNA, the CDR3 is TGCAGCGTTGAAGGGCCAGGTTCCTACAATGAGCAGTTCTTC. As protein: CSVEGPGSYNEQFF.

The V gene is TRBV30, the J gene TRBJ2-7; 8 bases agree with TRBD1. The CDR3 totals 14 residues. Looked up from germline, CDR1 is GTSNPN and CDR2 is SVGIG (reference sequence). After removal of 3 bases from V and 2 bases from J, the junction contained 6 bases not matched to a gene. In DNA form, the CDR3 reads TGTGCCTGGAGGTCGCGGGACAGGCCCTACGAGCAGTACTTC. Its translation is CAWRSRDRPYEQYF. Complete variable domain (other parts from reference TRBV30 and TRBJ2-7): SQTIHQWPATLVQPVGSPLSLECTVEGTSNPNLYWYRQAAGRGLQLLFYSVGIGQISSEVPQNLSASRPQDRQFILSSKKLLLSDSGFYLCAWRSRDRPYEQYFGPGTRLTVT.

The chain recombines TRBV6-2 or TRBV6-3 with TRBJ2-2; D remains ambiguous. The length of the CDR3 is 12 residues. V was pared by 4 bases and J by 3 bases, with 3 bases between. CDR1 and CDR2 (germline): MNHEY, SVGEGT. The DNA for the CDR3 is TGTGCCAGCAGTTCTCACACCGGGGAGCTGTTTTTT. This gives the protein CASSSHTGELFF.

V and J are TRBV27 and TRBJ2-3, with no clear D. Trimming left V 8 bases short and J 2 bases short, with 8 bases between. The CDR3 covers 12 residues. Germline V gives CDR1 MNHEY, CDR2 SMNVEV (reference sequence). In DNA, the CDR3 is TGTGCCAGCGGTTCCTACACAGATACGCAGTATTTT. The encoded protein is CASGSYTDTQYF.

In the case of this clonotype: A read error may be the cause here, since a much bigger clone is one base away. The chain is built from TRBV6-6 and TRBJ1-1, with D maybe TRBD1 (5 bases). The germline V gene encodes CDR1 MNHNY and CDR2 SVGAGI (reference sequence). The CDR3 runs to 17 residues. Trimming shortened V by 2 bases and J by 7 bases, and 23 bases separated the two germline ends. The CDR3, as DNA: TGTGCCAGCAGTTACGGATCCCGTAGGACAATGATGGATGAAGCTTTCTTT. This translates into CASSYGSRRTMMDEAFF.

The chain couples TRBV5-1 to TRBJ2-1; D ambiguous. CDR1 SGHRS and CDR2 YFSETQ come from the germline V gene. Trimming took 0 bases from V and 3 from J, leaving 13 bases between them. CDR3 size: 16 residues. CDR3 DNA: TGCGCCAGCAGCTTGGGTGCTGCGGCCCACTACAATGAGCAGTTCTTC. The encoded protein is CASSLGAAAHYNEQFF.

The table lists this clonotype with a few counts. The chain carries TRBV5-1 and TRBJ2-5; 9 bases match TRBD1. This CDR3 contains 15 residues. Germline V gene sequence: CDR1 SGHRS, CDR2 YFSETQ. Trimming cost V 4 bases and J 0 bases; bases outside gene matches: 4. The CDR3 DNA reads as TGCGCCAGCAGCACCGGGACAGGGTACCAAGAGACCCAGTACTTC. It is translated as CASSTGTGYQETQYF.

This clonotype was seen a handful of times. The J gene is TRBJ2-7, the V gene TRBV28; the D gene is possibly TRBD2 (7 bases). V shed 3 bases and J shed 2 bases, with 11 bases lying between them. The CDR3 has 14 amino acids. Germline CDR1 MDHEN, CDR2 SYDVKM. Written as DNA, the CDR3 is TGTGCCAGCAGTTTTTCGGGGGGCCCCTACGAGCAGTACTTC. This encodes CASSFSGGPYEQYF.

This chain uses TRBV7-2 with TRBJ2-4; the D gene could be TRBD1 or TRBD2 (5 bases each). CDR3 length: 13 amino acids. Germline loops: CDR1 SGHTA, CDR2 FQGNSA. Trimming took off 5 bases at V and 13 bases at J, with 18 bases between the two ends. This CDR3 is CASSPRYSREQYF. CDR3 nucleotide sequence: TGTGCCAGCAGCCCCCGCTACTCCAGGGAGCAGTACTTC.

This clonotype was found a few times. The chain joins TRBV11-2 to TRBJ2-1, with D hard to call. Germline-derived CDR1 and CDR2 are SGHAT and FQNNGV. V shed 5 bases and J shed 4 bases, with 15 bases lying between them. This CDR3 is built from 15 residues. CDR3 amino acids: CASSPDFAPYNEQFF. DNA of the CDR3: TGTGCCAGCAGCCCCGACTTTGCCCCTTACAATGAGCAGTTCTTC.

This clonotype was observed a few times. The genes are TRBV20-1 and TRBJ2-7, with 10 bases matching TRBD2. Germline V CDR1 and CDR2: DFQATT, SNEGSKA (reference sequence). This CDR3 contains 14 residues. Trimming removed 3 bases from V and 6 bases from J; junction bases left unmatched: 8. The CDR3 DNA reads as TGCAGTGCTAGGTCCGGGCTAGCGGGAGCCGAGCAGTACTTC. It is translated as CSARSGLAGAEQYF.

This clonotype was found a few times. The rearrangement links TRBV5-6 to TRBJ2-7; the D call may be TRBD1 or TRBD2 (5 bases each). The CDR3 is 12 amino acids. The germline V gene encodes CDR1 SGHDT and CDR2 YYEEEE. V dropped 3 bases and J dropped 1 base, with 5 bases sitting between them. CDR3 in amino acids: CASSWGSYEQYF. CDR3 in DNA: TGTGCCAGCAGCTGGGGGTCCTACGAGCAGTACTTC. Complete variable domain (other parts from reference TRBV5-6 and TRBJ2-7): DAGVTQSPTHLIKTRGQQVTLRCSPKSGHDTVSWYQQALGQGPQFIFQYYEEEERQRGNFPDRFSGHQFPNYSSELNVNALLLGDSALYLCASSWGSYEQYFGPGTRLTVT.

The CDR3: CASSIRTDSTGELFF. The CDR3 bases are TGTGCCAGCAGCATCAGGACGGATAGCACCGGGGAGCTGTTTTTT. The V gene is TRBV7-9, the J gene TRBJ2-2; D gene uncertain. V lost 5 bases to trimming and J lost 4 bases, with 14 bases between them. The CDR3 length is 15 residues. In germline, CDR1 is SEHNR, CDR2 FQNEAQ (reference sequence).

Of note for this clonotype: One base away lies a much larger clone, so this may be a sequencing read error. The J gene is TRBJ2-3, the V gene TRBV6-5, with D hard to call. CDR3 length: 14 amino acids. CDR1 and CDR2 from the germline V gene are MNHEY and SVGAGI. V lost 2 bases and J 2 bases, leaving 8 bases between the germline ends. CDR3 residues: CASSYDGPTDTQYF. CDR3 DNA sequence: TGTGCCAGCAGTTACGACGGGCCCACAGATACGCAGTATTTT.

This chain links TRBV7-2 with TRBJ1-1; no firm D call. V was trimmed by 3 bases and J by 3 bases, leaving 8 bases between them. The CDR3 consists of 13 residues. The germline CDR1 and CDR2 sequences are SGHTA and FQGNSA. The CDR3 DNA is TGTGCCAGCAGCTTCAGACCGGACACTGAAGCTTTCTTT. Protein: CASSFRPDTEAFF.

The chain uses TRBV7-2 and TRBJ1-1; tentatively, D is TRBD1 (5 bases). Trimming left V 5 bases short and J 5 bases short, with 18 bases between. Germline V lookup: CDR1 SGHTA, CDR2 FQGNSA. This CDR3 has 15 amino acids. CDR3 coding DNA: TGTGCCAGCAGCCCCCCCCGCGGGGGGAATACTGAAGCTTTCTTT. This translates into CASSPPRGGNTEAFF.

The rearrangement joins TRBV7-2 to TRBJ2-7; 9 bases match TRBD1. The V gene's germline CDR1 is SGHTA and CDR2 FQGNSA. V trimming: 4 bases; J trimming: 4 bases; junction bases outside the gene matches: 11. The CDR3 loop spans 16 amino acids. CDR3 in DNA: TGTGCCAGCAGCTCGGCCCCCGGACAGGGGAGATACGAGCAGTACTTC. This codes for CASSSAPGQGRYEQYF. The variable domain in full, with the rest retrieved from reference TRBV7-2 and TRBJ2-7, is GAGVSQSPSNKVTEKGKDVELRCDPISGHTALYWYRQSLGQGLEFLIYFQGNSAPDKSGLPSDRFSAERTGGSVSTLTIQRTQQEDSAVYLCASSSAPGQGRYEQYFGPGTRLTVT.